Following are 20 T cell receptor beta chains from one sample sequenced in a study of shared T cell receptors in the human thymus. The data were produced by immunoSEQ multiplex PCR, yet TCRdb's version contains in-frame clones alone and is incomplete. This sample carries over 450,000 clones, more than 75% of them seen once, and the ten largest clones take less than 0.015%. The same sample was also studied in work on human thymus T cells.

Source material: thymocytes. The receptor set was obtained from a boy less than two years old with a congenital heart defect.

CDR3 in DNA: TGTGCCAGCAGCTTAGTGGGACAGGTTCTTTACACTGAAGCTTTCTTT. Its translation: CASSLVGQVLYTEAFF. The rearrangement links TRBV7-8 to TRBJ1-1; 8 bases agree with TRBD1. CDR1 and CDR2 (germline): SGHVS, FQNEAQ. The CDR3 has 16 amino acids. The V and J ends lost 1 base and 3 bases, in that order; junction bases with no gene match: 7.

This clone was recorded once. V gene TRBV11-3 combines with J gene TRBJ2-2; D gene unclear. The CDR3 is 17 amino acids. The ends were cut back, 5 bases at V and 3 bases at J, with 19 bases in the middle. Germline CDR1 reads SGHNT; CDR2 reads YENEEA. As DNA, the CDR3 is TGTGCCAGCAGCCCGAACCCACCTCCTCCGGACACCGGGGAGCTGTTTTTT. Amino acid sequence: CASSPNPPPPDTGELFF.

CDR3 amino acids: CASSQPGTSGRELFF. The CDR3 coding sequence is TGCGCCAGCAGCCAACCCGGGACTAGCGGTAGGGAGCTGTTTTTT. The V call is TRBV4-1, the J call TRBJ2-2; 11 nucleotides align to TRBD2. Trimming at V came to 2 bases and at J to 9 bases, leaving 5 bases not matched to a gene. CDR1 and CDR2 from the germline V gene are MGHRA and YSYEKL. The CDR3 is 15 amino acids.

As DNA, the CDR3 is TGTGCCAGCAGCCCGCGGGACAGGCAGAACACTGAAGCTTTCTTT. Protein sequence: CASSPRDRQNTEAFF. The chain employs TRBV7-9 and TRBJ1-1, with TRBD1 identical over 8 bases. V shed 5 bases, J shed 1 base, and the junction held 6 bases outside the gene matches. The CDR3 covers 15 residues. CDR1 is SEHNR, CDR2 FQNEAQ, per germline (reference sequence).

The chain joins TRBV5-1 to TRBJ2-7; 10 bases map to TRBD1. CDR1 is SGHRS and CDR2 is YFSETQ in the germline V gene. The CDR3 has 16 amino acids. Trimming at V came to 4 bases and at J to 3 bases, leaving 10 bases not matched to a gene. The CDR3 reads CASSPTSGTGDYEQYF. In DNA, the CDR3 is TGCGCCAGCAGCCCTACCTCCGGGACAGGGGACTACGAGCAGTACTTC.

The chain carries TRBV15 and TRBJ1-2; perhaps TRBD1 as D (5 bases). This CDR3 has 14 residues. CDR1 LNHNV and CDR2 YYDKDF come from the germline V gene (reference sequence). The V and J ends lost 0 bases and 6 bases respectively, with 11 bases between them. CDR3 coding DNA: TGTGCCACCAGCAGAGATCGCGAAGGGGATGGCTACACCTTC. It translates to CATSRDREGDGYTF.

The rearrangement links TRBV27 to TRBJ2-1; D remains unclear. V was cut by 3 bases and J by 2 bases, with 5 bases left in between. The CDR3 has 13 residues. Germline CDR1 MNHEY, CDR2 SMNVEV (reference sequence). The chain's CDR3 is CASSFLPYNEQFF. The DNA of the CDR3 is TGTGCCAGCAGTTTCCTACCCTACAATGAGCAGTTCTTC.

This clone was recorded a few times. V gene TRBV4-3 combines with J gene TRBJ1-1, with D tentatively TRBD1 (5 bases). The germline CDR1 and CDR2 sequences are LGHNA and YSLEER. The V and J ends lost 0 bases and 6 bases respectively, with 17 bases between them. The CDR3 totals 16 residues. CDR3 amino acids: CASSQEVRAPGAEAFF. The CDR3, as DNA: TGCGCCAGCAGCCAAGAGGTAAGAGCTCCGGGGGCTGAAGCTTTCTTT.

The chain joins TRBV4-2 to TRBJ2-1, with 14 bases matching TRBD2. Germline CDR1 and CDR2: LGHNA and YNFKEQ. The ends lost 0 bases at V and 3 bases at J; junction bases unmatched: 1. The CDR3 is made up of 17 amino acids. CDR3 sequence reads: CASSQEGLAGDYNEQFF. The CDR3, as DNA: TGTGCCAGCAGCCAAGAGGGACTAGCGGGAGACTACAATGAGCAGTTCTTC.

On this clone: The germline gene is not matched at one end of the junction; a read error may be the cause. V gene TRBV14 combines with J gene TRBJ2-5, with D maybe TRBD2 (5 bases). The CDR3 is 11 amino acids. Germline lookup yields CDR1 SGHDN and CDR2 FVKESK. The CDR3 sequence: CASSRERSGDF. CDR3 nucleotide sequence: TGTGCCAGCAGCCGGGAGAGGTCCGGGGACTTC.

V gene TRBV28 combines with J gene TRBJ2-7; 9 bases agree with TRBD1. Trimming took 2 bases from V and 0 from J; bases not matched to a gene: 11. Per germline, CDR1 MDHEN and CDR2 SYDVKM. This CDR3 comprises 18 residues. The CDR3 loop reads CASSLRDGTGYRSYEQYF. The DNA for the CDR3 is TGTGCCAGCAGTTTACGGGACGGGACAGGGTATCGCTCCTACGAGCAGTACTTC.

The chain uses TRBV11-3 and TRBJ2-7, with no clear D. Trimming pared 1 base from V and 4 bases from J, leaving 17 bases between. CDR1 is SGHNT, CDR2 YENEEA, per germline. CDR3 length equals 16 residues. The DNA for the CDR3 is TGTGCCAGCAGCTTAGTTGAGGAGCGCTTTGGGTACGAGCAGTACTTC. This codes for CASSLVEERFGYEQYF. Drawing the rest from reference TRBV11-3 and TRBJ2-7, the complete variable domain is EAGVVQSPRYKIIEKKQPVAFWCNPISGHNTLYWYLQNLGQGPELLIRYENEEAVDDSQLPKDRFSAERLKGVDSTLKIQPAELGDSAVYLCASSLVEERFGYEQYFGPGTRLTVT.

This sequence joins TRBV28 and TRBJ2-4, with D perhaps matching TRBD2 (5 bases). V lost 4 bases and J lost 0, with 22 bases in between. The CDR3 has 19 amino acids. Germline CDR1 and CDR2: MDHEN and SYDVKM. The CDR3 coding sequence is TGTGCCAGCAGTTCCCACGGGGTTTCCTTGGGGTTAGCCAAAAACATTCAGTACTTC. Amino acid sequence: CASSSHGVSLGLAKNIQYF.

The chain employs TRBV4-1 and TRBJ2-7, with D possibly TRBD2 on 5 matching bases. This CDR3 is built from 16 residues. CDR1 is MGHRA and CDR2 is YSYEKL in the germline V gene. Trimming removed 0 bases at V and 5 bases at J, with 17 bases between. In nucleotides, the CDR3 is TGCGCCAGCAGCCAAGATAAGGGAGAGTGGTACCACGAGCAGTACTTC. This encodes CASSQDKGEWYHEQYF.

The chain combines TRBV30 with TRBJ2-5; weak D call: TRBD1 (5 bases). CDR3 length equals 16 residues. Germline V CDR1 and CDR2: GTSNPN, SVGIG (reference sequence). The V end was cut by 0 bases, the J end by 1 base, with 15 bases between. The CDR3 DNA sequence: TGTGCCTGGAGTGTAAGGGGATTTGGGTCCCAAGAGACCCAGTACTTC. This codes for CAWSVRGFGSQETQYF.

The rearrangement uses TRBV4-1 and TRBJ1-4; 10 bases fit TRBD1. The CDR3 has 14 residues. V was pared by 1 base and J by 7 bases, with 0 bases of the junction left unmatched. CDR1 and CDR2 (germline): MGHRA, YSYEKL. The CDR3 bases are TGCGCCAGCAGCCAAGGGACAGGGGGTGAAAAACTGTTTTTT. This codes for CASSQGTGGEKLFF.

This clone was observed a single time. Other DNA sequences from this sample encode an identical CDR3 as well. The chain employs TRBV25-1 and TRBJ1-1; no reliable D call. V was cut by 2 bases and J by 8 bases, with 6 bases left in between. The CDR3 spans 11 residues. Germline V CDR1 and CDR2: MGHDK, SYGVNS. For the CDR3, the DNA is TGTGCCAGCAGTGAAACAGCAGAAGCTTTCTTT. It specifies CASSETAEAFF.

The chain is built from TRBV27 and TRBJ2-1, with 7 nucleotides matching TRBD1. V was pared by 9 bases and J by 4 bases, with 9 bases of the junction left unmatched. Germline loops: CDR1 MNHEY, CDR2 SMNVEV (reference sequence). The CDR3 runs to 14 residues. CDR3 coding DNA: TGTGCCAGGGCCGGAGACAGGGAGTACAATGAGCAGTTCTTC. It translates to CARAGDREYNEQFF.

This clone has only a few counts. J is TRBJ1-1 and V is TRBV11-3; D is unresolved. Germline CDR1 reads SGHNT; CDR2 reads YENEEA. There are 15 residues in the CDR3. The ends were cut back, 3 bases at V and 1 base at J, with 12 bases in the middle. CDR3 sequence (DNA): TGTGCCAGCAGCTTTAATCTTCAGAAGAACACTGAAGCTTTCTTT. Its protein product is CASSFNLQKNTEAFF.

CDR3 coding DNA: TGCGCCAGCAGCCCGGAGACTAGCGGCGGATTTCAGTACTTC. Translated: CASSPETSGGFQYF. This chain links TRBV4-3 with TRBJ2-7; the match to TRBD2 covers 9 bases. CDR3 length: 14 amino acids. Germline V gene sequence: CDR1 LGHNA, CDR2 YSLEER. J lost 10 bases, V lost 4 bases, and 11 bases had no gene match.